This is a list of T cell receptor beta chains from one sample in a study of response to subunit inactivated influenza vaccine. TCRdb used MiXCR to reprocess the RT-PCR reads, holding one entry per CDR3 protein. This table has approximately 170,000 distinct CDR3 sequences, approximately 15% appearing once. The source material was CD8+ T cells sorted from PBMCs, sampled 5 days after vaccination. These receptors all come from a man aged 50-60 years who received an inactivated influenza vaccine. The CDR3 runs from the conserved cysteine through the conserved F or W. D genes are given only for firm matches. Clone size is shown for a subset of rows, as once, few, many or a class of expanded clone.

clone_size j_call d_call v_call cdr3_nt cdr3_aa
many TRBJ2-7 NA TRBV29-1 TGCAGCGTTGAGTTAAGGAGCTCCTACGAGCAGTACTTC CSVELRSSYEQYF
few TRBJ2-7 TRBD2 TRBV5-1 TGCGCCAGCAGCAACCTGGGACTAGCTTCCTACGAGCAGTACTTC CASSNLGLASYEQYF
NA TRBJ2-7 NA TRBV7-8 TGTGCCAGCAGCCTAGGGGGGATCGACGAGCAGTACTTC CASSLGGIDEQYF
few TRBJ2-5 NA TRBV12-3/TRBV12-4 TGTGCCAGCGGCTCCCCGGGACACCAAGAGACCCAGTACTTC CASGSPGHQETQYF
few TRBJ2-1 NA TRBV4-3 TGCGCCAGCAGCCAACTCTACCGGGACGGCAACAATGAGCAGTTCTTC CASSQLYRDGNNEQFF
few TRBJ1-5 NA TRBV2 TGTGCCAGCAAAGGCGGCAATCAGCCCCAGCATTTT CASKGGNQPQHF
many TRBJ1-1 TRBD1 TRBV5-1 TGCGCCAGCAGCTGGGAACCGGGACAGGTTGAAGCTTTCTTT CASSWEPGQVEAFF
NA TRBJ1-6 NA TRBV25-1 TGTGCCAGCAGTGAATATCAAGGTCCCTCTTCACCCCTCCACTTT CASSEYQGPSSPLHF
many TRBJ2-7 TRBD2 TRBV29-1 TGCAGCGTTGAAGTCCGCGGGAGTGCCTCCTACGAGCAGTACTTC CSVEVRGSASYEQYF
NA TRBJ1-4 NA TRBV4-2 TGTGCCAGCAGCCCTGGGTTTAATGAAAAACTGTTTTTT CASSPGFNEKLFF
many TRBJ2-7 NA TRBV7-6 TGTGCCAGCAGCCTTAAGGGAGGTTCCTACGAGCAGTACTTC CASSLKGGSYEQYF
few TRBJ2-7 TRBD2 TRBV7-2 TGTGCCAGCAGGCTAGCGGAAGCGACCTACGAGCAGTACTTC CASRLAEATYEQYF
few TRBJ2-1 NA TRBV11-3 TGTGCCAGCAGCTTACGGGGGCGCAGGGATGAGCAGTTCTTC CASSLRGRRDEQFF
few TRBJ2-1 TRBD2 TRBV4-1 TGCGCCAGCAGCCAACAACCGGGACTAGCGGGGGTCTCCTACAATGAGCAGTTCTTC CASSQQPGLAGVSYNEQFF